Below are 32 T cell receptor beta chains sequenced from a single sample in a study of CD8 T cells in Susac syndrome. Reverse transcription of roughly 0.5 to 1 ug RNA was carried out with random hexamers. MiXCR, applied by TCRdb to the immunoSEQ multiplex PCR reads, yields one record per CDR3 protein. The sample holds 200,000 to 250,000 distinct CDR3 sequences, roughly 93% seen once. The sample consisted of CD4+ T cells from PBMCs. The receptors here all came from a human donor with Susac syndrome.

The chain has TRBV14 and TRBJ2-1, with a tentative D call TRBD2 (5 bases). V lost 1 base, J lost 5 bases, and 15 bases lay in between. CDR1 SGHDN and CDR2 FVKESK come from the germline V gene. The CDR3 consists of 16 residues. CDR3 DNA: TGTGCCAGCAGCCAAGTTAGCCACTTCGGGGACAATGAGCAGTTCTTC. The encoded protein is CASSQVSHFGDNEQFF.

This clonotype was detected only once. The genes are TRBV7-2 and TRBJ1-2; 7 positions agree with TRBD1. This CDR3 spans 15 amino acids. The germline V gene encodes CDR1 SGHTA and CDR2 FQGNSA. The junction had 15 bases not matched to a gene; V was cut back by 5 bases and J by 9 bases. For the CDR3, the DNA is TGTGCCAGCAGCCTTAGTAGTCCCGGGACAGATAGCTACACCTTC. It yields the protein CASSLSSPGTDSYTF.

The V call is TRBV29-1, the J call TRBJ1-2, with 7 positions matching TRBD1. The CDR3 runs 14 residues. Unmatched junction bases numbered 18, after V lost 5 bases and J lost 12 bases. Germline CDR1 and CDR2: SQVTM and ANQGSEA. CDR3 in DNA: TGCAGCGTTAGCCTTACAGGGGAGAACGACGCCCACACCTTC. Translated: CSVSLTGENDAHTF. The entire variable domain, with the rest obtained from reference TRBV29-1 and TRBJ1-2, is as follows: SAVISQKPSRDICQRGTSLTIQCQVDSQVTMMFWYRQQPGQSLTLIATANQGSEATYESGFVIDKFPISRPNLTFSTLTVSNMSPEDSSIYLCSVSLTGENDAHTFGSGTRLTVV.

The chain links TRBV12-3 or TRBV12-4 to TRBJ2-7, with D perhaps TRBD1 (6 bases). V was cut by 3 bases and J by 1 base, with 13 bases left in between. This CDR3 is built from 15 residues. DNA for the CDR3: TGTGCCAGCAGTTTCGGTTCAGGGGCTTCCTACGAGCAGTACTTC. Residues: CASSFGSGASYEQYF.

The chain employs TRBV19 and TRBJ1-1; possibly TRBD1 for D (5 bases). CDR1 is LNHDA, CDR2 SQIVND, per germline (reference sequence). V dropped 7 bases and J dropped 1 base, with 16 bases sitting between them. The length of the CDR3 is 15 residues. CDR3 bases: TGTGCCAGTAAGGTCCGAGGGACGGAGAACACTGAAGCTTTCTTT. As protein: CASKVRGTENTEAFF.

This sequence joins TRBV10-3 and TRBJ2-5, with 10 bases aligning to TRBD2. The trim removed 5 bases at V and 5 bases at J, leaving 11 bases unmatched. The CDR3 runs to 16 residues. The germline V gene encodes CDR1 ENHRY and CDR2 SYGVKD. This CDR3 reads CAISLRGTSGAETQYF. CDR3 DNA: TGTGCCATCAGTCTGAGGGGAACTAGCGGGGCGGAGACCCAGTACTTC.

This clonotype was seen only once. The V gene is TRBV7-9, the J gene TRBJ1-5, with D tentatively TRBD1 (6 bases). Germline CDR1 reads SEHNR; CDR2 reads FQNEAQ (reference sequence). The CDR3 is 13 amino acids. Trimming removed 3 bases at V and 7 bases at J, with 10 bases between. The CDR3 DNA sequence: TGTGCCAGCAGCTTTCAGGGGAGGCAGCCCCAGCATTTT. Encoded protein: CASSFQGRQPQHF.

This rearrangement joins TRBV18 to TRBJ2-1; 7 bases map to TRBD2. This CDR3 comprises 16 residues. After removal of 6 bases from V and 10 bases from J, the junction contained 18 bases not matched to a gene. Per germline, CDR1 KGHSH and CDR2 LQKENI. CDR3 protein: CASSPGLSTLSKEQFF. CDR3 DNA: TGTGCCAGCTCCCCGGGACTATCAACCCTCTCGAAGGAGCAGTTCTTC.

The chain links TRBV30 to TRBJ2-1; tentative D call: TRBD2 (5 bases). V was clipped by 4 bases and J by 5 bases, with 12 bases between them. The V gene's germline CDR1 is GTSNPN and CDR2 SVGIG (reference sequence). This CDR3 comprises 13 residues. The CDR3 region is CAWTDLPNNEQFF. CDR3 sequence (DNA): TGTGCCTGGACGGACTTGCCCAACAATGAGCAGTTCTTC.

This chain joins TRBV19 and TRBJ1-1, with D unclear. In germline, CDR1 is LNHDA, CDR2 SQIVND (reference sequence). This CDR3 region has 14 residues. Trimming shortened V by 3 bases and J by 5 bases, and 13 bases separated the two germline ends. In DNA form, the CDR3 reads TGTGCCAGTAGTATTTGGGCTCGGAGAACTGAAGCTTTCTTT. This codes for CASSIWARRTEAFF.

The chain carries TRBV4-3 and TRBJ1-6; no firm D call. CDR3 length: 13 residues. From germline, CDR1 is LGHNA and CDR2 YSLEER. The V end lost 1 base, the J end lost 13 bases, and 11 bases lay between the germline ends. The CDR3 here is CASSQVISSPLHF. In DNA, the CDR3 is TGCGCCAGCAGCCAAGTAATTTCATCCCCCCTCCACTTT.

This chain joins TRBV28 and TRBJ1-6; D is ambiguous. This CDR3 region has 15 residues. Germline V gene lookup returns CDR1 MDHEN and CDR2 SYDVKM. V was shortened by 2 bases and J by 7 bases, with 12 bases between the two germline ends. CDR3 sequence reads: CASSLPSGGNSPLHF. DNA of the CDR3: TGTGCCAGCAGTTTACCTTCGGGAGGGAATTCACCCCTCCACTTT.

The V call is TRBV5-1, the J call TRBJ2-7, with D possibly called TRBD1 or TRBD2 (5 bases each). Trimming removed 5 bases at V and 4 bases at J, with 16 bases between. CDR1 and CDR2 from the germline V gene are SGHRS and YFSETQ. CDR3 length: 14 amino acids. CDR3 nucleotide sequence: TGCGCCAGCAGGCCCGGGACGGAGTTATACGAGCAGTACTTC. Residues: CASRPGTELYEQYF. Drawing the rest from reference TRBV5-1 and TRBJ2-7, the complete variable domain is KAGVTQTPRYLIKTRGQQVTLSCSPISGHRSVSWYQQTPGQGLQFLFEYFSETQRNKGNFPGRFSGRQFSNSRSEMNVSTLELGDSALYLCASRPGTELYEQYFGPGTRLTVT.

The gene calls are TRBV20-1 and TRBJ1-2; unclear D gene. The CDR3 has 16 residues. In germline, CDR1 is DFQATT, CDR2 SNEGSKA (reference sequence). V was cut by 0 bases and J by 4 bases, with 18 bases left in between. CDR3 residues: CSARDTGADGIYGYTF. Written as DNA, the CDR3 is TGCAGTGCTAGAGATACGGGTGCCGATGGGATCTATGGCTACACCTTC.

The chain links TRBV12-3 or TRBV12-4 to TRBJ1-1; D is unresolved. V was pared by 4 bases and J by 1 base, with 10 bases between. There are 14 residues in the CDR3. In DNA, the CDR3 is TGTGCCAGCAGTTCCCTCCGGGGGAACACTGAAGCTTTCTTT. Its protein product is CASSSLRGNTEAFF.

V usage is TRBV18 and J usage is TRBJ1-5; D is uncertain. Looked up from germline, CDR1 is KGHSH and CDR2 is LQKENI. The CDR3 contains 15 residues. Trimming took off 5 bases at V and 0 bases at J, with 11 bases between the two ends. CDR3 loop: CASSTLDGSNQPQHF. CDR3 DNA: TGTGCCAGCTCAACCCTGGACGGTAGCAATCAGCCCCAGCATTTT. The full variable domain, its missing parts supplied by reference TRBV18 and TRBJ1-5, is NAGVMQNPRHLVRRRGQEARLRCSPMKGHSHVYWYRQLPEEGLKFMVYLQKENIIDESGMPKERFSAEFPKEGPSILRIQQVVRGDSAAYFCASSTLDGSNQPQHFGDGTRLSIL.

This chain joins TRBV7-2 and TRBJ1-5; no clear D. Trimming shortened V by 5 bases and J by 0 bases, and 11 bases separated the two germline ends. Germline V gene data show CDR1 as SGHTA and CDR2 as FQGNSA. The CDR3 extends over 15 amino acids. The CDR3 is CASSVRSYSNQPQHF. In DNA, the CDR3 is TGTGCCAGCAGCGTAAGGTCTTATAGCAATCAGCCCCAGCATTTT.

The V gene is TRBV5-6, the J gene TRBJ1-5, with D possibly matching TRBD1 (6 bases). V dropped 1 base and J dropped 6 bases, with 14 bases sitting between them. The CDR3 spans 15 residues. Germline CDR1 SGHDT, CDR2 YYEEEE. The CDR3 coding sequence is TGTGCCAGCAGCTTGTTGGGGGCGCAGGGTCAGCCCCAGCATTTT. It encodes CASSLLGAQGQPQHF.

The V call is TRBV6-5, the J call TRBJ1-2; D might be TRBD1 (5 bases). CDR1 and CDR2 from the germline V gene are MNHEY and SVGAGI. Trimming took off 7 bases at V and 8 bases at J, with 23 bases between the two ends. The CDR3 covers 15 residues. The CDR3, as DNA: TGTGCCAGCACTCCTTCCACCGGGGGGGTTGAGGGCTACACCTTC. Translated: CASTPSTGGVEGYTF.

The V and J genes are TRBV4-2 and TRBJ1-2, with a weak D call TRBD1 (5 bases). CDR1 LGHNA and CDR2 YNFKEQ come from the germline V gene. The CDR3 covers 14 residues. The V and J ends lost 4 bases and 3 bases respectively, with 12 bases between them. The CDR3: CASSRTGDDYGYTF. The CDR3 DNA reads TGTGCCAGCAGCCGAACGGGGGACGACTATGGCTACACCTTC.

The chain uses TRBV5-1 and TRBJ2-7; D assignment may be TRBD1 or TRBD2 (5 bases each). Germline assignment: CDR1 SGHRS and CDR2 YFSETQ. Trimming removed 4 bases at V and 1 base at J, with 21 bases between. The CDR3 is made up of 17 amino acids. The CDR3 spells CASSLEGAQGLSYEQYF. The CDR3 nucleotides read TGCGCCAGCAGCCTTGAGGGTGCGCAGGGCTTATCCTACGAGCAGTACTTC.

This clonotype was observed a few times. The chain is built from TRBV4-3 and TRBJ2-5, with 8 bases matching TRBD1. The germline V gene has CDR1 LGHNA and CDR2 YSLEER. CDR3 length: 15 amino acids. Trimming cost V 0 bases and J 5 bases; bases outside gene matches: 5. The DNA for the CDR3 is TGCGCCAGCAGCCAAGATCGGTGGGACAGGGAGACCCAGTACTTC. It is translated as CASSQDRWDRETQYF.

The chain joins TRBV5-4 to TRBJ2-1; 9 positions agree with TRBD2. CDR1 is SGHNT, CDR2 YYREEE, per germline (reference sequence). This CDR3 region has 17 residues. V shed 0 bases and J 0 bases; nucleotides not matched to a gene: 4. The CDR3, as DNA: TGTGCCAGCAGCTTGGCTAGCGGGGCAAGCTCCTACAATGAGCAGTTCTTC. This translates into CASSLASGASSYNEQFF.

This chain joins TRBV20-1 and TRBJ2-7; TRBD2 is a possible D gene (7 bases). The CDR3 loop spans 13 amino acids. Germline CDR1 is DFQATT and CDR2 is SNEGSKA (reference sequence). Trimming left V 5 bases short and J 2 bases short, with 13 bases between. The DNA for the CDR3 is TGCAGTGCTTTTAGAGGGGGGGCCTACGAGCAGTACTTC. This sequence encodes CSAFRGGAYEQYF.

The chain uses TRBV7-2 and TRBJ1-1, with D tentatively TRBD1 (6 bases). The CDR3 has 13 amino acids. CDR1 is SGHTA, CDR2 FQGNSA, per germline. The V and J ends lost 7 bases and 4 bases respectively, with 13 bases between them. CDR3 amino acids: CASNPWGPTEAFF. CDR3 nucleotide sequence: TGTGCCAGCAACCCCTGGGGGCCCACTGAAGCTTTCTTT.

The J gene is TRBJ2-2, the V gene TRBV29-1; no definite D call. V lost 5 bases and J 3 bases, leaving 10 bases between the germline ends. Germline V gene data show CDR1 as SQVTM and CDR2 as ANQGSEA. The length of the CDR3 is 13 residues. The CDR3 DNA reads TGCAGCGTTTCTGGAGCTTACACCGGGGAGCTGTTTTTT. It codes for CSVSGAYTGELFF.

V is TRBV7-2 and J is TRBJ2-1; a weak D match, TRBD1 (6 bases). V shed 6 bases and J shed 5 bases, with 11 bases lying between them. The CDR3 has 13 residues. The germline CDR1 and CDR2 sequences are SGHTA and FQGNSA. The CDR3 loop is CASRTRQDNEQFF. CDR3 coding DNA: TGTGCCAGCAGAACTAGACAGGACAATGAGCAGTTCTTC.

This chain links TRBV6-2 or TRBV6-3 with TRBJ1-2; the D is unclear. The CDR3 covers 14 residues. Germline V gene data show CDR1 as MNHEY and CDR2 as SVGEGT. The V gene lost 8 bases and the J gene lost 8 bases, with 21 bases spanning the gap. CDR3 in amino acids: CASETGPLVRGYTF. In nucleotides, the CDR3 is TGTGCCAGCGAGACCGGGCCTCTGGTTCGGGGCTACACCTTC.

This clonotype was seen once. The chain couples TRBV20-1 to TRBJ1-5; 11 nucleotides match TRBD1. This CDR3 region has 17 residues. V dropped 4 bases and J dropped 4; count of bases not matched to a gene: 12. Germline assignment: CDR1 DFQATT and CDR2 SNEGSKA (reference sequence). CDR3 nucleotide sequence: TGCAGTGCTACCCGCGGGACAGGGGGTAGGGTAAATCAGCCCCAGCATTTT. It is translated as CSATRGTGGRVNQPQHF.

V and J are TRBV4-3 and TRBJ1-6, with D uncertain. V gave up 1 base and J gave up 5 bases, with 15 bases separating them. Germline CDR1 is LGHNA and CDR2 is YSLEER. CDR3 length equals 17 residues. CDR3 protein: CASSQVTGYHDNSPLHF. The CDR3 DNA is TGCGCCAGCAGCCAAGTTACGGGGTACCACGATAATTCACCCCTCCACTTT.

The V call is TRBV7-2, the J call TRBJ1-2; 10 nucleotides align to TRBD1. Germline values: CDR1 SGHTA, CDR2 FQGNSA. The CDR3 covers 15 residues. With 5 bases clipped from V and 7 bases from J, the junction kept 10 bases outside the gene matches. The DNA for the CDR3 is TGTGCCAGCAGCCCGTGGACCGGGACAGGGGTTGGCTACACCTTC. This translates into CASSPWTGTGVGYTF.

J is TRBJ2-4 and V is TRBV7-2, with D hard to call. CDR3 length equals 12 residues. Germline V gene data show CDR1 as SGHTA and CDR2 as FQGNSA. V was clipped by 3 bases and J by 4 bases, with 4 bases between them. The CDR3 region has the DNA TGTGCCAGCAGCTTCACTAAAAACATTCAGTACTTC. This codes for CASSFTKNIQYF.